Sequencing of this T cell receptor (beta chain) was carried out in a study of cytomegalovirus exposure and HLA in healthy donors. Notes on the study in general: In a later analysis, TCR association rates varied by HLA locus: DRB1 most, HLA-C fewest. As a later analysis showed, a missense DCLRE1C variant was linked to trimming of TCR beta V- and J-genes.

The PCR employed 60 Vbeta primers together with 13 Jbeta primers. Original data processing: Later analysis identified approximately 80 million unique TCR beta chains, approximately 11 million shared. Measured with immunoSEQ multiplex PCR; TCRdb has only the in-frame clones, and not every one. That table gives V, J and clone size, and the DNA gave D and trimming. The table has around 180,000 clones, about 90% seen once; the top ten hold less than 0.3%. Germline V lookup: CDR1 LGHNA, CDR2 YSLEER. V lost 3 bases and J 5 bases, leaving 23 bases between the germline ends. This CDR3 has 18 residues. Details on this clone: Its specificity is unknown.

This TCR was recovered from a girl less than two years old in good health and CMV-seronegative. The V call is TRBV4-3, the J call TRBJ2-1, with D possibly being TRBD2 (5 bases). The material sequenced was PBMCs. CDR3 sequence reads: CASSQDPIAFDSHNEQFF. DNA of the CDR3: TGCGCCAGCAGCCAGGACCCCATAGCGTTCGATTCACACAATGAGCAGTTCTTC.